These 3 T cell receptor beta chains originate from one sample sequenced in a study of CXCR3-negative and CXCR3-positive naive CD8 T cells. In preparing the TRB cDNA libraries, 5' RACE with UMI labels was used. With the 5' RACE reads reprocessed, TCRdb shows one record per CDR3 protein and no DNA. The sample has some 56,000 distinct CDR3 sequences. The sequenced sample was memory CD8+ T cells from blood. These receptors originate from a human donor in good health. Some clones in this sample may be carry-over from other donors' samples.

CDR3 region: CASSLDLGPEQFF. The chain carries TRBV7-8 and TRBJ2-1; TCRdb proposes TRBD1, but this gene call is untestable without DNA. There are 13 residues in the CDR3. CDR1 is SGHVS and CDR2 is FQNEAQ in the germline V gene.

The chain links TRBV29-1 to TRBJ2-5; TCRdb's D call, TRBD2, is unchecked because there is no DNA. The germline V gene has CDR1 SQVTM and CDR2 ANQGSEA. This CDR3 has 15 residues. Here the CDR3 reads CSVDKLAGGRETQYF.

The chain links TRBV3-1 to TRBJ1-1. The CDR3 consists of 14 residues. Looked up from germline, CDR1 is LGHDT and CDR2 is YNNKEL (reference sequence). CDR3 residues: CASSQDFRDPEAFF.